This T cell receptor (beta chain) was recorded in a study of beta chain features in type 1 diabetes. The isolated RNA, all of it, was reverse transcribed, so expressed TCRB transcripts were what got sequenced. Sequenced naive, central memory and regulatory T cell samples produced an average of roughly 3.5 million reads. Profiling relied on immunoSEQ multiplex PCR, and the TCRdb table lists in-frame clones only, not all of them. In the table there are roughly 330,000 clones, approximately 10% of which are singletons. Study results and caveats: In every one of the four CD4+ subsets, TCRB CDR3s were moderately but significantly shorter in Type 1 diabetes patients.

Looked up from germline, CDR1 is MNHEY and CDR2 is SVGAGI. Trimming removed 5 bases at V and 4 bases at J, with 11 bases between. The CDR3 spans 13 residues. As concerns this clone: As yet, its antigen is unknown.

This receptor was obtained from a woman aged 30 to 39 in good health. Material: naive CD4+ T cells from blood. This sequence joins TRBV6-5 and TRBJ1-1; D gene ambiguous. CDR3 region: CASSPREATEAFF. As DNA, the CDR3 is TGTGCCAGCAGTCCCCGGGAGGCCACTGAAGCTTTCTTT.